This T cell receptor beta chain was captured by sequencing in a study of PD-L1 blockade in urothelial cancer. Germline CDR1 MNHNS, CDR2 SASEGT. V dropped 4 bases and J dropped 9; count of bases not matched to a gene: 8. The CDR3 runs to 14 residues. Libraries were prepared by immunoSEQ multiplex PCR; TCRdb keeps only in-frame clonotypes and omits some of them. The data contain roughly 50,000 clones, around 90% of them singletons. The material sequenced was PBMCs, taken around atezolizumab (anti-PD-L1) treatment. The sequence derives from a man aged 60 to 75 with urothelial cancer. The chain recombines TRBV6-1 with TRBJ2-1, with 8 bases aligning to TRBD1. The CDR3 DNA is TGTGCCAGCAGTGGACAGGGGCGGGGTGGTGAGCAGTTCTTC. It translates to CASSGQGRGGEQFF.